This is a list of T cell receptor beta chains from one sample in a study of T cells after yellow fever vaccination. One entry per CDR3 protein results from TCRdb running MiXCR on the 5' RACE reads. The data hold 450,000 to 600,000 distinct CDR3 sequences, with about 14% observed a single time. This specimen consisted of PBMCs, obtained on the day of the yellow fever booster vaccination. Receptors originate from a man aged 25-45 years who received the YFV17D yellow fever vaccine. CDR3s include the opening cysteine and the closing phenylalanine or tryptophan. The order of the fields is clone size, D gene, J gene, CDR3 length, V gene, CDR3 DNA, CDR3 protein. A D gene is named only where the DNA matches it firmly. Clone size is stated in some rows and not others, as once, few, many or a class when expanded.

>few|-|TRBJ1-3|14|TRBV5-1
TGCGCCAGCAGCCTAGGACAAACTGGAAACACCATATATTTT
CASSLGQTGNTIYF
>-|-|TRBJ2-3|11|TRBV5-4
TGTGCCATCAGCCCTGGGCACCTCGAGTATTTT
CAISPGHLEYF
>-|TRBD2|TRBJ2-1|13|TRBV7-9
TGTGCCAGCAGCCTTAGCGGGAGTCATGAGCAGTTCTTC
CASSLSGSHEQFF
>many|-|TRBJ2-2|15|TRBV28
TGTGCCAGCAGTTTATTGGGGGAGCGGACCGGGGAGCTGTTTTTT
CASSLLGERTGELFF
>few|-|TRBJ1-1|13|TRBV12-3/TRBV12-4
TGTGCCAGCAGTCCCGGCACCGGTCCTGAAGCTTTCTTT
CASSPGTGPEAFF
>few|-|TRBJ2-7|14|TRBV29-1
TGCAGCGTTGTCCCGGCAGGTTCCGGCTACGAGCAGTACTTC
CSVVPAGSGYEQYF
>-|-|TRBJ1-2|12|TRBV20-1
TGCAGTGCTATCAAGGCAAGCCATGGCTACACCTTC
CSAIKASHGYTF
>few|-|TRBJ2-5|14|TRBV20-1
TGCAGTGCTACTTCGGGGCGGGAAGAAGAGACCCAGTACTTC
CSATSGREEETQYF
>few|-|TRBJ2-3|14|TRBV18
TGTGCCAGCTCAACCAACTGGGGCACAGATACGCAGTATTTT
CASSTNWGTDTQYF
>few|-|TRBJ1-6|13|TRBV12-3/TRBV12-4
TGTGCCAGCTCCAGTAACAGTAATTCACCCCTCCACTTT
CASSSNSNSPLHF
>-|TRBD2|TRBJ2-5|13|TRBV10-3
TGTGCCATCCGGCCCCAGGGAGGGGAGACCCAGTACTTC
CAIRPQGGETQYF
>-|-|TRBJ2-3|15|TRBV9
TGTGCCAGCAGCGTAGGGTTGGGGTCCACAGATACGCAGTATTTT
CASSVGLGSTDTQYF
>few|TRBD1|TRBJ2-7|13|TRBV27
TGTGCCAGCCTTGGGACAGGGGTCCACGAGCAGTACTTC
CASLGTGVHEQYF
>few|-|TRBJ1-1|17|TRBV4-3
TGCGCCAGCAGCCAAGCTGCCAGGTATACTATGAACACTGAAGCTTTCTTT
CASSQAARYTMNTEAFF
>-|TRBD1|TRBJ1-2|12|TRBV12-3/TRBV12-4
TGTGCCAGCAGCACAGGGGCTCATGGCTACACCTTC
CASSTGAHGYTF
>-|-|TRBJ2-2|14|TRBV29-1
TGCAGCGTCGGCAGGGGAGGGGCGACCGGGGAGCTGTTTTTT
CSVGRGGATGELFF